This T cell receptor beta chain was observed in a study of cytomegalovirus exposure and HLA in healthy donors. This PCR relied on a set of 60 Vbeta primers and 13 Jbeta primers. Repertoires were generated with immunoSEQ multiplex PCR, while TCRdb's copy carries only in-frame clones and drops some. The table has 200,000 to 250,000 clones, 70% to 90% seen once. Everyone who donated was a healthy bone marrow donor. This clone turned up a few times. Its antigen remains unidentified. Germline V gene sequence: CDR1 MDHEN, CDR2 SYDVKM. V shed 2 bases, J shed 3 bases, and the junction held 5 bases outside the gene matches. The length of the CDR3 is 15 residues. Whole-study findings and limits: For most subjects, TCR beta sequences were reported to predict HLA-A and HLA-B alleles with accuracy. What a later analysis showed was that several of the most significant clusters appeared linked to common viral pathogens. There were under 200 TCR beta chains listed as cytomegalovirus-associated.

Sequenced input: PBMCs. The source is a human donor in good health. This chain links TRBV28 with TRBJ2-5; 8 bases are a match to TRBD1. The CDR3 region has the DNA TGTGCCAGCAGTTTAATGCTGACAGGGGAAGAGACCCAGTACTTC. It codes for CASSLMLTGEETQYF.